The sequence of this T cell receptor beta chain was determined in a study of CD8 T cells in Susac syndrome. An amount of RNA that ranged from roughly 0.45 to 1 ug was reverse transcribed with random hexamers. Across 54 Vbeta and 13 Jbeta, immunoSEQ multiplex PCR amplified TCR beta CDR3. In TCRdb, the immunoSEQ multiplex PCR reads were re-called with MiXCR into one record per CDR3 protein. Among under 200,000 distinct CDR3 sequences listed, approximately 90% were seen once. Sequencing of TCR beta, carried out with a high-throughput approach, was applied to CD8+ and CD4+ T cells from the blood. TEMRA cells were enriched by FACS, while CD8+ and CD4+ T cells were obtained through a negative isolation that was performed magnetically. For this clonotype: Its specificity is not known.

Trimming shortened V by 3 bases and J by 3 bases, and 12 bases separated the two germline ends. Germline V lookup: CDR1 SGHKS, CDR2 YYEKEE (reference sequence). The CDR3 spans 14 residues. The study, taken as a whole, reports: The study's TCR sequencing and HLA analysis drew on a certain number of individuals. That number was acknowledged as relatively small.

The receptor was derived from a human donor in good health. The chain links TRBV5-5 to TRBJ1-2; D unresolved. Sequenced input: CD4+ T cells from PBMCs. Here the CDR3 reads CASSSPRSDYGYTF. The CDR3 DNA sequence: TGTGCCAGCAGCTCCCCCCGGTCAGACTATGGCTACACCTTC.